The 13 T cell receptor beta chains below were found in one sample sequenced in a study of T-cell memory formation after mild COVID-19. TCRdb re-called the 5' RACE reads through MiXCR, storing one row per CDR3 protein. This repertoire shows roughly 120,000 distinct CDR3 sequences, approximately 21% found once; its top ten account for roughly two fifths. Material for sequencing was PBMCs or a T cell subset sorted from them (not recorded which). All receptors derive from a young man who had mild COVID-19 (a few samples of this study predate the infection). Cell type and time point are not known.

This rearrangement joins TRBV4-1 to TRBJ1-5, with 7 bases fitting TRBD1. V trimming: 3 bases; J trimming: 0 bases; junction bases outside the gene matches: 8. The germline V gene encodes CDR1 MGHRA and CDR2 YSYEKL. The CDR3 runs 17 residues. CDR3 region: CASSHPDRAYSNQPQHF. The CDR3 coding sequence is TGCGCCAGCAGCCACCCCGACAGGGCTTATAGCAATCAGCCCCAGCATTTT.

The chain carries TRBV7-9 and TRBJ2-1; D possibly matches TRBD1 or TRBD2 (6 bases each). Trimming removed 5 bases from V and 3 bases from J, with 23 bases in between. Germline assignment: CDR1 SEHNR and CDR2 FQNEAQ (reference sequence). The CDR3 runs 18 residues. The CDR3 nucleotides are TGTGCCAGCAGCCAGACCGTTTTGGAGGGACACTTCTACAATGAGCAGTTCTTC. Translation: CASSQTVLEGHFYNEQFF.

The chain links TRBV5-1 to TRBJ2-1, with no clear D. The CDR3 totals 15 residues. The V gene's germline CDR1 is SGHRS and CDR2 YFSETQ. V lost 0 bases to trimming and J lost 8 bases, with 15 bases between them. CDR3 protein: CASSLAWGSGDEQFF. In DNA, the CDR3 is TGCGCCAGCAGCTTGGCCTGGGGTTCGGGCGATGAGCAGTTCTTC.

This rearrangement joins TRBV20-1 to TRBJ1-5; no clear D. The CDR3 is 18 amino acids. Germline CDR1 is DFQATT and CDR2 is SNEGSKA (reference sequence). V was cut by 3 bases and J by 4 bases, with 25 bases left in between. The CDR3 sequence is CSASGKIGPSGLNQPQHF. CDR3 coding DNA: TGCAGTGCTAGCGGAAAGATCGGACCAAGTGGCCTGAATCAGCCCCAGCATTTT.

The J gene is TRBJ2-7, the V gene TRBV7-6, with TRBD2 as a possible D gene (6 bases). V was shortened by 5 bases and J by 3 bases, with 14 bases between the two germline ends. Germline lookup yields CDR1 SGHVS and CDR2 FNYEAQ. This CDR3 region has 14 residues. CDR3: CASSPRDGYYEQYF. CDR3 bases: TGTGCCAGCAGCCCGCGGGACGGCTACTACGAGCAGTACTTC.

This clonotype was detected only a few times. One end of the junction does not line up with germline, which may come from a read error. The J gene is TRBJ1-1, the V gene TRBV19, with TRBD1 matching over 7 bases. The CDR3 runs 14 residues. In germline, CDR1 is LNHDA, CDR2 SQIVND (reference sequence). In DNA form, the CDR3 reads TGTGCCAGTGGTATCGACAGGGTCCGCACTGAAGCTTTCTTT. Amino acids: CASGIDRVRTEAFF.

This clonotype was seen more than once but under ten times. The rearrangement links TRBV12-3 or TRBV12-4 to TRBJ2-3; 9 bases align to TRBD2. This CDR3 contains 15 residues. The V and J ends lost 6 bases and 4 bases, in that order; junction bases with no gene match: 8. The CDR3 reads CASRGSGGLPDTQYF. CDR3 nucleotides: TGTGCCAGCAGGGGTAGCGGGGGACTTCCAGATACGCAGTATTTT.

This clonotype was detected ten times or more. V is TRBV7-2 and J is TRBJ2-7, with TRBD2 as a possible D gene (6 bases). This CDR3 is built from 13 residues. V lost 3 bases and J lost 0, with 6 bases in between. CDR1 and CDR2 from the germline V gene are SGHTA and FQGNSA. CDR3 in DNA: TGTGCCAGCAGCTTCGGGGGCTCCTACGAGCAGTACTTC. Translated: CASSFGGSYEQYF.

The gene calls are TRBV4-1 and TRBJ2-2; 14 bases are a match to TRBD2. The CDR3 contains 17 residues. V lost 3 bases and J lost 7; bases outside the gene matches: 7. Germline V gene data show CDR1 as MGHRA and CDR2 as YSYEKL. The CDR3 sequence is CASSQRLAGGLGGELFF. The CDR3 region has the DNA TGCGCCAGCAGCCAGAGACTAGCGGGGGGGCTCGGCGGGGAGCTGTTTTTT.

This clonotype occurred a few times. This chain connects TRBV4-3 to TRBJ2-5, with D possibly TRBD1 on 6 matching bases. The germline V gene encodes CDR1 LGHNA and CDR2 YSLEER. This CDR3 is built from 16 residues. The V gene lost 3 bases and the J gene lost 2 bases, with 16 bases spanning the gap. The CDR3 DNA reads TGCGCCAGCAGCCAGGACAGTACAACGTCTCAAGAGACCCAGTACTTC. Translation: CASSQDSTTSQETQYF.

J is TRBJ2-7 and V is TRBV7-9; D is uncertain. This CDR3 is built from 12 residues. Trimming stripped 3 bases from V and 5 bases from J, with 8 bases between. Germline V gene sequence: CDR1 SEHNR, CDR2 FQNEAQ (reference sequence). In DNA, the CDR3 is TGTGCCAGCAGCTTGTGGTTTGACGAGCAGTACTTC. Protein sequence: CASSLWFDEQYF.

This clonotype was seen a few times. The chain employs TRBV5-1 and TRBJ1-2; D is perhaps TRBD1 (5 bases). CDR1 is SGHRS, CDR2 YFSETQ, per germline. This CDR3 has 15 residues. V shed 5 bases and J shed 1 base, with 15 bases lying between them. CDR3 sequence (DNA): TGCGCCAGCAGACTACCGGGGGACTATAACTATGGCTACACCTTC. Translation: CASRLPGDYNYGYTF.

The chain carries TRBV7-2 and TRBJ2-7; D may be TRBD1 (6 bases). The CDR3 is 14 amino acids. The V and J ends lost 5 bases and 3 bases respectively, with 14 bases between them. Germline V CDR1 and CDR2: SGHTA, FQGNSA. The CDR3: CASSPDRFYYEQYF. CDR3 nucleotide sequence: TGTGCCAGCAGCCCGGACAGATTTTACTACGAGCAGTACTTC.